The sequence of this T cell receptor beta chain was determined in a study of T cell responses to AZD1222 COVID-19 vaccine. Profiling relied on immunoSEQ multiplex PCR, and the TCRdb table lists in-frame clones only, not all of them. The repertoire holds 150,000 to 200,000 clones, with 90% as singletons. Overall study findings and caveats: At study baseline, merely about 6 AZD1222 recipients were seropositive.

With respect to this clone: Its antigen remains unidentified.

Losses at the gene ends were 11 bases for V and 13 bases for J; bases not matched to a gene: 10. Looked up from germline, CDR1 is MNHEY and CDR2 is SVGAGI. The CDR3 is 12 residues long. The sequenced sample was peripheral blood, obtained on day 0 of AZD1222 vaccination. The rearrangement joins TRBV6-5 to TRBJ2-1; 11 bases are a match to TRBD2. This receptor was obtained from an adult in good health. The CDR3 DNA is TGTGCCGGCAAAGGGACTAGCGGTGTTCAGTTCTTC. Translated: CAGKGTSGVQFF.